This TCR beta chain was captured in a study of shared T cell receptors in the human thymus. The V end lost 5 bases, the J end lost 8 bases, and 13 bases lay between the germline ends. This CDR3 spans 13 amino acids. In germline, CDR1 is SGHTA, CDR2 FQGNSA. This table comes from immunoSEQ multiplex PCR, and its TCRdb copy is limited to in-frame clones, with some not included. The sample includes around 340,000 clones, approximately 95% seen only once; the top ten take approximately 0.02%. Sequenced input: thymocytes. The chain has TRBV7-2 and TRBJ2-1, with no clear D. The TCR sequence derives from a human donor. CDR3 loop: CASSPRLMDEQFF. CDR3 sequence (DNA): TGTGCCAGCAGCCCCCGGCTGATGGATGAGCAGTTCTTC.